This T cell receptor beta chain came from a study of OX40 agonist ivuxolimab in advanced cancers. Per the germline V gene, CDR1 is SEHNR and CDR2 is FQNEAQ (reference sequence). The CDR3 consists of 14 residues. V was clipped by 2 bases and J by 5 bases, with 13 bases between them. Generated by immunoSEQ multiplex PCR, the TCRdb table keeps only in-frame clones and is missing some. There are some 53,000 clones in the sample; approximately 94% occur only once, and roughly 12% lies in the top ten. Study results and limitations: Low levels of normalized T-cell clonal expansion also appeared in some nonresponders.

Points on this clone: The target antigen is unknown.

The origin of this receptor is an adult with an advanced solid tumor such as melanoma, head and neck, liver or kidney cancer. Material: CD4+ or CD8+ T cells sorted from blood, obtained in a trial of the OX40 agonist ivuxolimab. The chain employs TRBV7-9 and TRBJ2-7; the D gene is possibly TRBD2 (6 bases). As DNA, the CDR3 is TGTGCCAGCAGCTTATCCGTGTGGGAGGACGAGCAGTACTTC. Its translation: CASSLSVWEDEQYF.